The 30 T cell receptor beta chains presented below share a single source sample, sequenced in a study of cytomegalovirus exposure and HLA in healthy donors. PCR employed 60 Vbeta and 13 Jbeta primers. The data were produced by immunoSEQ multiplex PCR, yet TCRdb's version contains in-frame clones alone and is incomplete. The sample gives 75,000 to 90,000 clones, approximately 80% of which show up once; about 3.5% is in the top ten. Source material: PBMCs. The receptors stem from a man in his fifties or sixties in good health and CMV-seronegative.

V usage is TRBV5-1 and J usage is TRBJ2-5, with 10 bases fitting TRBD2. The CDR3 is 13 amino acids. Germline V CDR1 and CDR2: SGHRS, YFSETQ. With 3 bases clipped from V and 5 bases from J, the junction kept 1 base outside the gene matches. Written as DNA, the CDR3 is TGCGCCAGCAGCTGGACTAGCGGTGAGACCCAGTACTTC. Translating gives CASSWTSGETQYF.

The V gene is TRBV5-1, the J gene TRBJ2-6, with D tentatively TRBD1 (6 bases). Trimming shortened V by 2 bases and J by 5 bases, and 14 bases separated the two germline ends. The CDR3 totals 16 residues. Germline V CDR1 and CDR2: SGHRS, YFSETQ. The CDR3 nucleotides are TGCGCCAGCAGCTTAGGACAGACATTCCGGGCCAACGTCCTGACTTTC. It specifies CASSLGQTFRANVLTF.

The J gene is TRBJ2-3, the V gene TRBV11-3; perhaps TRBD1 as D (6 bases). The CDR3 runs to 14 residues. Germline V gives CDR1 SGHNT, CDR2 YENEEA. V was clipped by 3 bases and J by 0 bases, with 7 bases between them. CDR3 DNA: TGTGCCAGCAGCTTGGGGGCTAGCACAGATACGCAGTATTTT. Amino acid sequence: CASSLGASTDTQYF.

This chain uses TRBV5-4 with TRBJ1-2; 11 bases are shared with TRBD1. With V trimmed by 4 bases and J by 14 bases, 10 bases remained unmatched. The CDR3 runs to 13 residues. Germline CDR1 and CDR2: SGHNT and YYREEE (reference sequence). The CDR3 loop is CASSAQDRGLGTF. CDR3 DNA: TGTGCCAGCAGCGCCCAGGACAGGGGGCTTGGGACCTTC.

The chain carries TRBV5-5 and TRBJ2-5; 8 bases map to TRBD1. This CDR3 spans 15 amino acids. CDR1 is SGHKS, CDR2 YYEKEE, per germline (reference sequence). Germline trimming cut 2 bases from V and 5 bases from J; bases unmatched to any gene: 8. CDR3 in DNA: TGTGCCAGCAGCTTTGGGGACAGGTTAGGGGAGACCCAGTACTTC. It specifies CASSFGDRLGETQYF.

This clone has a handful of counts. The chain couples TRBV28 to TRBJ2-7, with D maybe TRBD2 (6 bases). The V and J ends lost 5 bases and 3 bases respectively, with 8 bases between them. This CDR3 is built from 12 residues. Germline-derived CDR1 and CDR2 are MDHEN and SYDVKM. CDR3 amino acids: CASSGGDYEQYF. The CDR3 nucleotides read TGTGCCAGCAGTGGAGGGGACTACGAGCAGTACTTC.

The J gene is TRBJ2-2, the V gene TRBV19; 8 nucleotides match TRBD1. Germline CDR1 is LNHDA and CDR2 is SQIVND (reference sequence). V trimming: 6 bases; J trimming: 6 bases; junction bases outside the gene matches: 9. The length of the CDR3 is 15 residues. The CDR3 DNA is TGTGCCAGTAGAGAATCGGACAGGGTCGCCGGGGAGCTGTTTTTT. This sequence encodes CASRESDRVAGELFF.

This clone was detected a few times. The J gene is TRBJ1-1, the V gene TRBV7-3; D may be TRBD1 (6 bases). Deletions cut 6 bases from V and 4 bases from J, with 12 bases between. The CDR3 sequence is 13 residues long. CDR1 SGHTA and CDR2 FQGTGA come from the germline V gene. The CDR3 region has the DNA TGTGCCAGCAGATACAGGGAGGGCACTGAAGCTTTCTTT. It translates to CASRYREGTEAFF.

This clone was found a few times. The chain uses TRBV11-2 and TRBJ2-6; the D is unclear. V was pared by 5 bases and J by 2 bases, with 10 bases between. Germline CDR1 and CDR2: SGHAT and FQNNGV. The CDR3 loop spans 15 amino acids. The CDR3 is CASSPTRTGANVLTF. CDR3 DNA: TGTGCCAGCAGCCCCACGCGAACTGGGGCCAACGTCCTGACTTTC.

The chain uses TRBV11-2 and TRBJ2-3; D is undetermined. With 1 base removed from V and 6 bases from J, the gap between germline ends came to 17 bases. This CDR3 is 16 amino acids long. Germline loops: CDR1 SGHAT, CDR2 FQNNGV. Here the CDR3 reads CASSLGSLPTGDTQYF. Here the CDR3 DNA reads TGTGCCAGCAGCTTAGGCAGCTTACCCACCGGGGATACGCAGTATTTT.

This sequence joins TRBV5-1 and TRBJ2-3, with TRBD2 matching 9 bases. After removal of 3 bases from V and 5 bases from J, the junction contained 10 bases not matched to a gene. This CDR3 is 16 amino acids long. Germline CDR1 reads SGHRS; CDR2 reads YFSETQ. CDR3 sequence (DNA): TGCGCCAGCAGCTCGCAGGGACTAGCTGAGGTAGATACGCAGTATTTT. Its translation is CASSSQGLAEVDTQYF.

The rearrangement uses TRBV5-1 and TRBJ2-1; 9 nucleotides align to TRBD2. The CDR3 loop spans 15 amino acids. CDR1 is SGHRS, CDR2 YFSETQ, per germline. V dropped 4 bases and J dropped 0; count of bases not matched to a gene: 2. CDR3 residues: CASSPSGTSYNEQFF. For the CDR3, the DNA is TGCGCCAGCAGCCCTAGCGGGACCTCCTACAATGAGCAGTTCTTC. The variable domain in full, completed from reference TRBV5-1 and TRBJ2-1, reads KAGVTQTPRYLIKTRGQQVTLSCSPISGHRSVSWYQQTPGQGLQFLFEYFSETQRNKGNFPGRFSGRQFSNSRSEMNVSTLELGDSALYLCASSPSGTSYNEQFFGPGTRLTVL.

The V gene is TRBV23-1, the J gene TRBJ2-1; 10 bases map to TRBD1. TRBV23-1 is an open reading frame whose function is uncertain. The CDR3 consists of 19 residues. J gave up 3 bases and V 4 bases, and 15 bases lay outside the gene matches. As DNA, the CDR3 is TGCGCCAGCAGTCCTGATCGACGGGACAGGGGACACTTCTACAATGAGCAGTTCTTC. Amino acids: CASSPDRRDRGHFYNEQFF.

The chain links TRBV7-2 to TRBJ1-2; 9 positions match TRBD1. The germline CDR1 and CDR2 sequences are SGHTA and FQGNSA. The CDR3 is 19 amino acids. V shed 6 bases and J 4 bases; nucleotides not matched to a gene: 21. CDR3 DNA sequence: TGTGCCAGCAGTATAACCTCGGGGACAGGGCGTAGGAGGGTCTATGGCTACACCTTC. Translating it yields CASSITSGTGRRRVYGYTF.

CDR3 bases: TGTGCCAGCATTCCAGAGGACACGACGAACACTGAAGCTTTCTTT. Protein product: CASIPEDTTNTEAFF. The chain has TRBV7-8 and TRBJ1-1, with D perhaps matching TRBD1 (5 bases). From germline, CDR1 is SGHVS and CDR2 FQNEAQ. V was pared by 7 bases and J by 1 base, with 16 bases between. The CDR3 length is 15 residues.

The rearrangement joins TRBV28 to TRBJ2-2; D might be TRBD1 (6 bases). The V end lost 6 bases, the J end lost 1 base, and 18 bases lay between the germline ends. The CDR3 is made up of 17 amino acids. Germline-derived CDR1 and CDR2 are MDHEN and SYDVKM. Written as DNA, the CDR3 is TGTGCCAGCAGCCGGCTCAGGGGTCTTGGGAACACCGGGGAGCTGTTTTTT. Translated, it gives CASSRLRGLGNTGELFF.

V gene TRBV12-5 combines with J gene TRBJ1-4; D gene uncertain. Between the trimmed V and J ends, which lost 7 bases and 0 bases, there was a span of 15 bases. Germline V gene lookup returns CDR1 LGHNT and CDR2 FRNRAP. This CDR3 has 16 amino acids. The CDR3 spells CASALGRFATNEKLFF. CDR3 DNA sequence: TGTGCTAGTGCTCTAGGCAGATTTGCAACTAATGAAAAACTGTTTTTT.

The CDR3 DNA sequence: TGTGCCAGCAGCGCCCTAGCGGGGCCATCTAGCACAGATACGCAGTATTTT. Translation gives CASSALAGPSSTDTQYF. J is TRBJ2-3 and V is TRBV7-3; 9 bases match TRBD2. Germline lookup yields CDR1 SGHTA and CDR2 FQGTGA. This CDR3 spans 17 amino acids. Germline trimming cut 5 bases from V and 0 bases from J; bases unmatched to any gene: 9.

J is TRBJ2-3 and V is TRBV5-1; D possibly corresponds to TRBD1 (6 bases). The CDR3 sequence is 14 residues long. Trimming removed 9 bases at V and 3 bases at J, with 17 bases between. The germline CDR1 and CDR2 sequences are SGHRS and YFSETQ. In nucleotides, the CDR3 is TGCGCCACCCGCACAGGGATAGAGACAGATACGCAGTATTTT. This translates into CATRTGIETDTQYF.

The rearrangement joins TRBV21-1 to TRBJ1-2. TRBV21-1 is termed a pseudogene. The CDR3 has 16 amino acids. As DNA, the CDR3 is TGTGCCAGCAGCAAACCCCCTCTACGGGAGAGCTATGGCTACACCTTC. It specifies CASSKPPLRESYGYTF.

The CDR3 spells CASIRENGNQPQHF. CDR3 bases: TGTGCCAGCATAAGGGAGAATGGCAATCAGCCCCAGCATTTT. V gene TRBV6-6 combines with J gene TRBJ1-5; D is uncertain. This CDR3 region has 14 residues. The V end lost 7 bases, the J end lost 2 bases, and 12 bases lay between the germline ends. Germline-derived CDR1 and CDR2 are MNHNY and SVGAGI (reference sequence).

This clone was seen more than once but under ten times. The rearrangement uses TRBV11-2 and TRBJ2-7; 8 positions match TRBD2. Germline lookup yields CDR1 SGHAT and CDR2 FQNNGV. This CDR3 has 14 residues. After removal of 3 bases from V and 7 bases from J, the junction contained 8 bases not matched to a gene. CDR3: CASSFATSASEQYF. CDR3 sequence (DNA): TGTGCCAGCAGCTTCGCGACTAGCGCAAGTGAGCAGTACTTC. Variable domain in full (rest from reference TRBV11-2 and TRBJ2-7): EAGVAQSPRYKIIEKRQSVAFWCNPISGHATLYWYQQILGQGPKLLIQFQNNGVVDDSQLPKDRFSAERLKGVDSTLKIQPAKLEDSAVYLCASSFATSASEQYFGPGTRLTVT.

In this sample, this clone turned up a few times. The V gene is TRBV2, the J gene TRBJ2-2; TRBD1 matches at 9 bases. V shed 9 bases, J shed 6 bases, and the junction held 5 bases outside the gene matches. CDR1 and CDR2 from the germline V gene are SNHLY and FYNNEI. CDR3 length equals 13 residues. CDR3 bases: TGTGCCAGTAAACAGGGGGCTTCCGGGGAGCTGTTTTTT. This codes for CASKQGASGELFF.

This clone is medium-sized in the sample. The chain uses TRBV18 and TRBJ1-3; perhaps TRBD1 as D (6 bases). The germline CDR1 and CDR2 sequences are KGHSH and LQKENI. V lost 5 bases, J lost 5 bases, and 16 bases lay in between. CDR3 length: 15 residues. As DNA, the CDR3 is TGTGCCAGCTCAAGCACAGGGAGTTGGCGAAACACCATATATTTT. The encoded protein is CASSSTGSWRNTIYF.

J is TRBJ2-7 and V is TRBV21-1; the D call in the table, TRBD2, was not verified against the DNA. TRBV21-1 is flagged as a pseudogene. The CDR3 has 18 amino acids. CDR3 sequence: CASRTGTAFLGGSYEQYF. The CDR3 coding sequence is TGTGCCAGCAGGACCGGGACCGCCTTCCTCGGGGGCTCCTACGAGCAGTACTTC.

The gene calls are TRBV4-1 and TRBJ1-2; perhaps TRBD1 as D (6 bases). V was pared by 0 bases and J by 3 bases, with 14 bases between. The CDR3 extends over 16 amino acids. Germline V lookup: CDR1 MGHRA, CDR2 YSYEKL. CDR3 amino acids: CASSQDSNRADYGYTF. DNA for the CDR3: TGCGCCAGCAGCCAAGATTCGAACAGGGCAGACTATGGCTACACCTTC.

The rearrangement joins TRBV18 to TRBJ1-4; D not certain. Between the trimmed V and J ends, which lost 2 bases and 5 bases, there was a span of 12 bases. The CDR3 consists of 15 residues. Looked up from germline, CDR1 is KGHSH and CDR2 is LQKENI. This CDR3 is CASSPLGTENEKLFF. In nucleotides, the CDR3 is TGTGCCAGCTCACCATTGGGCACAGAGAATGAAAAACTGTTTTTT.

This chain connects TRBV15 to TRBJ2-1, with D hard to call. CDR1 and CDR2 from the germline V gene are LNHNV and YYDKDF (reference sequence). Trimming took off 1 base at V and 0 bases at J, with 10 bases between the two ends. The CDR3 consists of 16 residues. This chain's CDR3 is CATSRGLQSSYNEQFF. Written as DNA, the CDR3 is TGTGCCACCAGCAGAGGACTCCAGAGCTCCTACAATGAGCAGTTCTTC.

The chain employs TRBV19 and TRBJ1-2, with D unresolved. The germline gives CDR1 LNHDA, CDR2 SQIVND (reference sequence). V shed 4 bases and J shed 5 bases, with 20 bases lying between them. The CDR3 extends over 16 amino acids. DNA of the CDR3: TGTGCCAGTAGTAAATTGTCGAGCAACCCGGGGTATGGCTACACCTTC. Translated: CASSKLSSNPGYGYTF.

The rearrangement joins TRBV18 to TRBJ1-3, with D possibly matching TRBD1 (5 bases). V was cut by 5 bases and J by 0 bases, with 11 bases left in between. Germline CDR1 KGHSH, CDR2 LQKENI. This CDR3 has 15 residues. CDR3 region: CASSASRGSGNTIYF. CDR3 coding DNA: TGTGCCAGCTCAGCCTCTAGGGGCTCTGGAAACACCATATATTTT.